The next 21 T cell receptor beta chains were all read from a single sample in a study of lymphopenia after photon versus proton radiotherapy. Sequencing was performed with immunoSEQ multiplex PCR; in TCRdb, only in-frame clones are kept and a portion is missing. This table has 40,000 to 45,000 clones, around 83% appearing once. Sequencing was performed on peripheral blood, taken from a patient treated with proton-based radiotherapy. The receptors derive from a woman aged 70 to 79 with pancreatic cancer.

Worth noting for this clone: No conserved phenylalanine or tryptophan ends this CDR3, so it is likely a read error. The DNA is left out, because the CDR3 cannot be placed on it with certainty; the CDR3 is given as TCRdb lists it. The rearrangement joins TRBV23-1 to TRBJ2-7; the table names TRBD1, a call not compared with the DNA. TRBV23-1 has ORF status, its function being uncertain. Counting both end residues, the CDR3 totals 10 amino acids. The CDR3 protein is CASSQTRLST.

This rearrangement joins TRBV14 to TRBJ1-4; no definite D call. The germline CDR1 and CDR2 sequences are SGHDN and FVKESK. V was shortened by 3 bases and J by 6 bases, with 14 bases between the two germline ends. The CDR3 totals 15 residues. CDR3 DNA sequence: TGTGCCAGCAGCCAGGTAACAGTGGTTGATGAAAAACTGTTTTTT. Translation: CASSQVTVVDEKLFF.

This chain connects TRBV12-2 to TRBJ2-4; TRBD1 is the table's D call and was not checked against the DNA. TRBV12-2 is recorded as a pseudogene. CDR3 length equals 18 residues. The CDR3 DNA follows: TGTGCAAGTCGCTTAGCGACACGCACAGGGTTCCCCAAAAACATTCAGTACTTC. Amino acid sequence: CASRLATRTGFPKNIQYF.

This chain links TRBV27 with TRBJ1-1; D is undetermined. CDR3 size: 15 residues. Trimming took 4 bases from V and 0 from J, leaving 12 bases between them. Per the germline V gene, CDR1 is MNHEY and CDR2 is SMNVEV (reference sequence). DNA for the CDR3: TGTGCCAGCAGTTCCTCTGGGCTTATGAACACTGAAGCTTTCTTT. It yields the protein CASSSSGLMNTEAFF.

In this sample, this clone turned up a few times. The chain is built from TRBV9 and TRBJ1-3; tentatively, D is TRBD1 (5 bases). The CDR3 is made up of 15 amino acids. Germline CDR1 SGDLS, CDR2 YYNGEE. Trimming took 4 bases from V and 3 from J, leaving 14 bases between them. The CDR3 sequence is CASSSARVGGNTIYF. DNA for the CDR3: TGTGCCAGCAGCTCCGCCAGGGTCGGTGGAAACACCATATATTTT.

The V gene is TRBV7-8, the J gene TRBJ2-2; 9 bases align to TRBD2. The CDR3 spans 16 residues. The germline V gene has CDR1 SGHVS and CDR2 FQNEAQ. V gave up 5 bases and J gave up 2 bases; unmatched junction bases: 6. Here the CDR3 DNA reads TGTGCCAGCAGCCCGACTAGCGGAACCAACACCGGGGAGCTGTTTTTT. This translates into CASSPTSGTNTGELFF.

The gene calls are TRBV30 and TRBJ1-2; D uncertain. The CDR3 covers 12 residues. CDR1 is GTSNPN and CDR2 is SVGIG in the germline V gene (reference sequence). V was pared by 5 bases and J by 3 bases, with 10 bases between. In DNA, the CDR3 is TGTGCCTGGGGTCCAAACTACTATGGCTACACCTTC. Residues: CAWGPNYYGYTF.

V and J are TRBV28 and TRBJ2-5; TRBD2 is a possible D gene (5 bases). This CDR3 comprises 13 residues. Germline CDR1 and CDR2: MDHEN and SYDVKM. V gave up 4 bases and J gave up 5 bases, with 11 bases separating them. The CDR3 loop reads CASSWTLRETQYF. CDR3 DNA: TGTGCCAGCAGTTGGACTTTGCGGGAGACCCAGTACTTC.

CDR3 amino acids: CSVKDRPSGNTIYF. CDR3 DNA sequence: TGCAGCGTCAAGGACAGACCCTCTGGAAACACCATATATTTT. The chain couples TRBV29-1 to TRBJ1-3; D is perhaps TRBD1 (6 bases). Germline V gives CDR1 SQVTM, CDR2 ANQGSEA. CDR3 size: 14 residues. The V end lost 6 bases, the J end lost 0 bases, and 12 bases lay between the germline ends.

The V call is TRBV2, the J call TRBJ2-7; TRBD2 matches 9 bases. Losses at the gene ends were 4 bases for V and 1 base for J; bases not matched to a gene: 2. The CDR3 consists of 14 residues. Germline V CDR1 and CDR2: SNHLY, FYNNEI. The CDR3 protein is CASSGTSGSYEQYF. The CDR3 bases are TGTGCCAGCAGTGGTACTAGCGGGTCCTACGAGCAGTACTTC.

This clone was picked up a small number of times. The CDR3 sequence: CASSVTGGGNQPQHF. The CDR3 nucleotides read TGTGCCAGTAGTGTTACAGGGGGCGGCAATCAGCCCCAGCATTTT. This chain links TRBV19 with TRBJ1-5; 9 bases line up with TRBD1. V lost 5 bases and J lost 2; bases outside the gene matches: 4. The CDR3 extends over 15 amino acids. Germline CDR1 and CDR2: LNHDA and SQIVND (reference sequence).

For this clone: In the same sample, other DNA sequences code for this CDR3. The chain uses TRBV28 and TRBJ2-3; 9 bases are a match to TRBD2. The germline V gene has CDR1 MDHEN and CDR2 SYDVKM. The CDR3 spans 15 residues. The ends lost 2 bases at V and 0 bases at J; junction bases unmatched: 0. CDR3 nucleotide sequence: TGTGCCAGCAGTTTAACTAGCGGGAGCACAGATACGCAGTATTTT. Its translation is CASSLTSGSTDTQYF. Together with reference TRBV28 and TRBJ2-3, the CDR3 gives the full variable domain: DVKVTQSSRYLVKRTGEKVFLECVQDMDHENMFWYRQDPGLGLRLIYFSYDVKMKEKGDIPEGYSVSREKKERFSLILESASTNQTSMYLCASSLTSGSTDTQYFGPGTRLTVL.

CDR3 residues: CASNLGHILAKNIQYF. The CDR3 DNA reads as TGTGCCAGCAACCTTGGACACATACTAGCCAAAAACATTCAGTACTTC. V usage is TRBV6-4 and J usage is TRBJ2-4; maybe TRBD1 (5 bases). Trimming removed 7 bases at V and 0 bases at J, with 16 bases between. Germline V gene data show CDR1 as MRHNA and CDR2 as SNTAGT. This CDR3 has 16 residues.

This clone was observed a single time. V gene TRBV6-5 combines with J gene TRBJ2-7; the match to TRBD1 covers 10 bases. This CDR3 spans 14 amino acids. Trimming removed 6 bases from V and 0 bases from J; junction bases left unmatched: 2. Per germline, CDR1 MNHEY and CDR2 SVGAGI. For the CDR3, the DNA is TGTGCCAGCAGCAGACAGGGGGCCTCCTACGAGCAGTACTTC. This gives the protein CASSRQGASYEQYF.

The chain carries TRBV7-9 and TRBJ1-2; 7 positions agree with TRBD1. V lost 0 bases, J lost 7 bases, and 8 bases stayed unmatched. The length of the CDR3 is 15 residues. Germline CDR1 is SEHNR and CDR2 is FQNEAQ (reference sequence). CDR3 amino acids: CASSLAVAGGIGYTF. As DNA, the CDR3 is TGTGCCAGCAGCTTAGCGGTAGCAGGGGGAATTGGCTACACCTTC. The whole variable domain, remainder taken from reference TRBV7-9 and TRBJ1-2, is DTGVSQNPRHKITKRGQNVTFRCDPISEHNRLYWYRQTLGQGPEFLTYFQNEAQLEKSRLLSDRFSAERPKGSFSTLEIQRTEQGDSAMYLCASSLAVAGGIGYTFGSGTRLTVV.

The chain has TRBV19 and TRBJ2-3, with no clear D. Between the trimmed V and J ends, which lost 1 base and 8 bases, there was a span of 10 bases. Germline CDR1 and CDR2: LNHDA and SQIVND (reference sequence). This CDR3 comprises 13 residues. The CDR3 is CASSIGRRSTQYF. The CDR3 DNA reads TGTGCCAGTAGTATAGGCCGACGCTCTACGCAGTATTTT. The entire variable domain, with the rest obtained from reference TRBV19 and TRBJ2-3, is as follows: DGGITQSPKYLFRKEGQNVTLSCEQNLNHDAMYWYRQDPGQGLRLIYYSQIVNDFQKGDIAEGYSVSREKKESFPLTVTSAQKNPTAFYLCASSIGRRSTQYFGPGTRLTVL.

V usage is TRBV27 and J usage is TRBJ2-3; 13 bases are a match to TRBD2. Germline V gene sequence: CDR1 MNHEY, CDR2 SMNVEV (reference sequence). The ends lost 8 bases at V and 2 bases at J; junction bases unmatched: 4. The CDR3 has 15 amino acids. CDR3 sequence reads: CASGGLAGHTDTQYF. The CDR3 DNA is TGTGCCAGCGGGGGACTAGCGGGACACACAGATACGCAGTATTTT.

The J gene is TRBJ2-3, the V gene TRBV18, with a possible D match to TRBD2 (7 bases). CDR1 and CDR2 from the germline V gene are KGHSH and LQKENI. This CDR3 spans 16 amino acids. Trimming left V 3 bases short and J 4 bases short, with 17 bases between. The DNA of the CDR3 is TGTGCCAGCTCACCGCAGGGAGGGGGAGCGGCAGATACGCAGTATTTT. It is translated as CASSPQGGGAADTQYF.

The V call is TRBV14, the J call TRBJ1-1; D is unclear. Trimming stripped 0 bases from V and 10 bases from J, with 9 bases between. The germline gives CDR1 SGHDN, CDR2 FVKESK. The CDR3 is made up of 12 amino acids. The CDR3 DNA sequence: TGTGCCAGCAGCCAAGACTGGTTTGGAGCTTTCTTT. Translated: CASSQDWFGAFF. The full variable domain, completed using reference TRBV14 and TRBJ1-1, is EAGVTQFPSHSVIEKGQTVTLRCDPISGHDNLYWYRRVMGKEIKFLLHFVKESKQDESGMPNNRFLAERTGGTYSTLKVQPAELEDSGVYFCASSQDWFGAFFGQGTRLTVV.

The chain carries TRBV29-1 and TRBJ2-6, with 9 bases matching TRBD1. V was clipped by 4 bases and J by 0 bases; unmatched bases: 10. The CDR3 consists of 18 residues. The germline V gene encodes CDR1 SQVTM and CDR2 ANQGSEA. CDR3 sequence reads: CSVGGSGTGSSGANVLTF. The CDR3 nucleotides are TGCAGCGTTGGGGGGTCCGGGACAGGGAGCTCTGGGGCCAACGTCCTGACTTTC.

The rearrangement joins TRBV19 to TRBJ2-1, with D possibly being TRBD1 (6 bases). Germline V gene lookup returns CDR1 LNHDA and CDR2 SQIVND (reference sequence). The CDR3 spans 15 residues. V gave up 5 bases and J gave up 9 bases, with 20 bases separating them. DNA for the CDR3: TGTGCCAGTAGTTCAACCGGGACACCCAACAGTGAGCAGTTCTTC. Translating it yields CASSSTGTPNSEQFF.